This TCR beta chain originates from a study of T cells expressing NK-cell markers. Turning to the study itself: In the group of eight sequenced donors, seven were HCMV-seropositive and one was seronegative.

TCRdb reprocessed the 5' RACE reads and keeps a single row for each CDR3 protein, giving no DNA. The sample table sets out roughly 120,000 distinct CDR3 sequences. Looked up from germline, CDR1 is MDHEN and CDR2 is SYDVKM. The length of the CDR3 is 14 residues. The receptor was derived from a woman aged 18 to 75 in good health. Sequenced: blood T cells: a sorted CD56 or NKG2C T cell subset, CD4+ or CD8+ T cells, or bulk PBMC T cells (not recorded which). This chain links TRBV28 with TRBJ2-1; TCRdb selects TRBD2, and the lack of DNA leaves this call unchecked. The CDR3 is CASRRVSSYNEQFF.